Presented here are 22 T cell receptor beta chains from one specimen sequenced in a study of T cells in Graves' hyperthyroidism and ophthalmopathy. RNA transcripts yielded amplified TCR beta CDR3 regions. Initially, a first-round RT-PCR of the TCR CDR3 employed the HTBI primer set. TCRdb ran MiXCR on the multiplex PCR reads and lists one entry per CDR3 protein. This sample has around 760,000 distinct CDR3 sequences, with 30% to 40% found just once. Sequenced sample: blood. The receptors here all came from a woman aged 40 to 50 with Graves' hyperthyroidism.

In its sample, this clonotype was seen a few times. The chain couples TRBV7-2 to TRBJ2-7; 7 bases line up with TRBD2. This CDR3 is built from 16 residues. Germline CDR1 SGHTA, CDR2 FQGNSA. V was pared by 2 bases and J by 5 bases, with 12 bases of the junction left unmatched. Here the CDR3 reads CASSLSTRTSGHEQYF. CDR3 nucleotide sequence: TGTGCCAGCAGCTTATCCACCAGGACTAGTGGGCACGAGCAGTACTTC.

Many counts were recorded for this clonotype. This sequence joins TRBV10-1 and TRBJ1-4; possibly TRBD1 for D (5 bases). CDR3 size: 14 residues. CDR1 is WNHNN, CDR2 SYGVQD, per germline (reference sequence). V dropped 4 bases and J dropped 2 bases, with 8 bases sitting between them. The CDR3 here is CASSVGPTNEKLFF. CDR3 coding DNA: TGCGCCAGCAGTGTGGGACCGACTAATGAAAAACTGTTTTTT.

In the case of this clonotype: Since a much larger clone is just one base distant, this may be a read error. The CDR3 nucleotides are TGCAGCGTGGAACGGGAGCCGGACACTGAAGCTTTCTTT. Translating it yields CSVEREPDTEAFF. This chain connects TRBV29-1 to TRBJ1-1; D remains ambiguous. Looked up from germline, CDR1 is SQVTM and CDR2 is ANQGSEA. The V gene lost 6 bases and the J gene lost 3 bases, with 14 bases spanning the gap. The CDR3 runs to 13 residues.

This clonotype was detected only a few times. The chain is built from TRBV5-1 and TRBJ2-7; D unclear. Trimming removed 0 bases at V and 0 bases at J, with 10 bases between. The germline V gene has CDR1 SGHRS and CDR2 YFSETQ. The CDR3 sequence is 15 residues long. CDR3 sequence (DNA): TGCGCCAGCAGCTTGGCAAGATGGAGCTCCTACGAGCAGTACTTC. Translation gives CASSLARWSSYEQYF.

The gene calls are TRBV12-3 or TRBV12-4 and TRBJ1-1, with a weak D call TRBD1 (5 bases). The CDR3 has 19 amino acids. The V end lost 5 bases, the J end lost 4 bases, and 29 bases lay between the germline ends. The CDR3: CASSAPGFWGRDGVTEAFF. The CDR3 nucleotides read TGTGCCAGCAGTGCCCCAGGTTTTTGGGGCAGGGATGGGGTCACTGAAGCTTTCTTT.

This clonotype was recorded many times. The chain couples TRBV7-9 to TRBJ1-1, with D possibly TRBD1 on 5 matching bases. Trimming cost V 4 bases and J 2 bases, with 17 bases left between them. The CDR3 runs 16 residues. CDR1 and CDR2 from the germline V gene are SEHNR and FQNEAQ (reference sequence). CDR3 amino acids: CASSSPGRSTNTEAFF. As DNA, the CDR3 is TGTGCCAGCAGCTCACCGGGACGCTCCACTAACACTGAAGCTTTCTTT. The full variable domain, completed using reference TRBV7-9 and TRBJ1-1, is DTGVSQNPRHKITKRGQNVTFRCDPISEHNRLYWYRQTLGQGPEFLTYFQNEAQLEKSRLLSDRFSAERPKGSFSTLEIQRTEQGDSAMYLCASSSPGRSTNTEAFFGQGTRLTVV.

In this sample, this clonotype turned up a few times. The genes are TRBV19 and TRBJ1-5; D is unresolved. The CDR3 covers 14 residues. Germline lookup yields CDR1 LNHDA and CDR2 SQIVND (reference sequence). V was clipped by 3 bases and J by 6 bases, with 12 bases between them. Here the CDR3 DNA reads TGTGCCAGTAGTATCTATGGAGTTAGTCAGCCCCAGCATTTT. Amino acids: CASSIYGVSQPQHF.

About this clonotype: It may be a read error: a sequence one base away is much more abundant. This rearrangement joins TRBV29-1 to TRBJ2-5, with TRBD2 matching 9 bases. Germline lookup yields CDR1 SQVTM and CDR2 ANQGSEA. The CDR3 spans 15 residues. DNA for the CDR3: TGCAGCGCCCTTAGGGCTAGCGGGGACCAAGAGGCCCAGTACTTC. This gives the protein CSALRASGDQEAQYF.

This clonotype has ten or more counts. This chain links TRBV29-1 with TRBJ2-5; no clear D. The CDR3 is 10 residues long. Per the germline V gene, CDR1 is SQVTM and CDR2 is ANQGSEA. The ends were cut back, 4 bases at V and 2 bases at J, with 2 bases in the middle. CDR3 protein: CSVVQETQYF. The CDR3 DNA reads TGCAGCGTTGTTCAAGAGACCCAGTACTTC.

CDR3 DNA: TGTGCCAGCAGCTCAACCGCCTGGGGGGGAGGCGAGCAGTACTTC. It yields the protein CASSSTAWGGGEQYF. The V call is TRBV11-2, the J call TRBJ2-7, with 7 bases that match TRBD2. V lost 4 bases to trimming and J lost 6 bases; unmatched junction nucleotides: 12. The CDR3 consists of 15 residues. Germline-derived CDR1 and CDR2 are SGHAT and FQNNGV.

This clonotype has a count of ten or more. The chain recombines TRBV20-1 with TRBJ1-6, with D maybe TRBD1 (6 bases). The V gene lost 1 base and the J gene lost 5 bases, with 9 bases spanning the gap. CDR1 is DFQATT, CDR2 SNEGSKA, per germline (reference sequence). The CDR3 sequence is 14 residues long. CDR3 in amino acids: CSARGTADNSPLHF. CDR3 bases: TGCAGTGCTAGAGGGACAGCCGATAATTCACCCCTCCACTTT.

The genes are TRBV20-1 and TRBJ2-3; a possible D gene is TRBD2 (6 bases). Trimming took off 5 bases at V and 0 bases at J, with 15 bases between the two ends. There are 15 residues in the CDR3. Germline CDR1 reads DFQATT; CDR2 reads SNEGSKA (reference sequence). The CDR3 region is CSAPRPGDSTDTQYF. CDR3 DNA: TGCAGTGCTCCCCGCCCGGGGGATAGCACAGATACGCAGTATTTT.

The V and J genes are TRBV10-2 and TRBJ1-4, with D possibly matching TRBD1 (6 bases). This CDR3 spans 14 amino acids. From germline, CDR1 is WSHSY and CDR2 SAAADI. V was cut by 7 bases and J by 7 bases, with 16 bases left in between. The CDR3 here is CASMLQGGTEKLFF. The CDR3 DNA reads TGCGCCAGCATGCTACAGGGCGGCACTGAAAAACTGTTTTTT.

This clonotype has just a few counts. The chain employs TRBV28 and TRBJ1-2, with TRBD1 as a possible D gene (5 bases). This CDR3 spans 13 amino acids. Per germline, CDR1 MDHEN and CDR2 SYDVKM. V was cut by 5 bases and J by 13 bases, with 20 bases left in between. The CDR3 nucleotides are TGTGCCAGCAGTACTCCCCAGGGCTTAAGGTGCACCTTC. It specifies CASSTPQGLRCTF.

The V and J genes are TRBV7-3 and TRBJ1-6; D is possibly TRBD1 (6 bases). Trimming took 5 bases from V and 6 from J, leaving 17 bases between them. Germline V gives CDR1 SGHTA, CDR2 FQGTGA. The CDR3 runs 16 residues. The CDR3 region has the DNA TGTGCCAGCAGCCATTCCGGGGGGCAAATTAATTCACCCCTCCACTTT. Amino acids: CASSHSGGQINSPLHF. The variable domain in full, with the rest retrieved from reference TRBV7-3 and TRBJ1-6, is GAGVSQTPSNKVTEKGKYVELRCDPISGHTALYWYRQSLGQGPEFLIYFQGTGAADDSGLPNDRFFAVRPEGSVSTLKIQRTERGDSAVYLCASSHSGGQINSPLHFGNGTRLTVT.

This clonotype was found many times. The chain employs TRBV7-9 and TRBJ2-5; D is unclear. Trimming took 3 bases from V and 0 from J, leaving 5 bases between them. The CDR3 is 13 residues long. CDR1 is SEHNR and CDR2 is FQNEAQ in the germline V gene (reference sequence). CDR3 DNA: TGTGCCAGCAGCTTTCTAGACCAAGAGACCCAGTACTTC. The encoded protein is CASSFLDQETQYF. Full variable domain (missing parts from reference TRBV7-9 and TRBJ2-5): DTGVSQNPRHKITKRGQNVTFRCDPISEHNRLYWYRQTLGQGPEFLTYFQNEAQLEKSRLLSDRFSAERPKGSFSTLEIQRTEQGDSAMYLCASSFLDQETQYFGPGTRLLVL.

The sample holds many counts of this clonotype. V usage is TRBV2 and J usage is TRBJ1-1; possibly TRBD1 for D (5 bases). The CDR3 loop spans 11 amino acids. Per germline, CDR1 SNHLY and CDR2 FYNNEI. V was pared by 8 bases and J by 6 bases, with 10 bases between. As DNA, the CDR3 is TGTGCCAGCCTACGGGGCCCTGAAGCTTTCTTT. Translation gives CASLRGPEAFF.

This clonotype was seen many times. The V gene is TRBV19, the J gene TRBJ2-7; TRBD2 aligns across 8 bases. Germline assignment: CDR1 LNHDA and CDR2 SQIVND (reference sequence). V gave up 5 bases and J gave up 5 bases; unmatched junction bases: 8. The CDR3 length is 14 residues. Written as DNA, the CDR3 is TGTGCCAGTAGTTGGAGCGGGGGTTACAACGAGCAGTACTTC. It translates to CASSWSGGYNEQYF.

At least ten counts were recorded for this clonotype. The gene calls are TRBV7-9 and TRBJ1-2; D not certain. This CDR3 region has 13 residues. Germline loops: CDR1 SEHNR, CDR2 FQNEAQ (reference sequence). Trimming pared 4 bases from V and 5 bases from J, leaving 11 bases between. The chain's CDR3 is CASSSSGSYGYTF. The CDR3, as DNA: TGTGCCAGCAGCTCCAGCGGGAGTTATGGCTACACCTTC.

This chain uses TRBV5-1 with TRBJ2-3, with D tentatively TRBD2 (5 bases). Trimming removed 0 bases from V and 6 bases from J, with 8 bases in between. CDR3 size: 13 residues. Germline values: CDR1 SGHRS, CDR2 YFSETQ. The CDR3 here is CASSLEPGDTQYF. Written as DNA, the CDR3 is TGCGCCAGCAGCTTGGAACCGGGGGATACGCAGTATTTT.

The chain has TRBV5-1 and TRBJ1-1, with D possibly matching TRBD1 (5 bases). Trimming stripped 0 bases from V and 3 bases from J, with 9 bases between. CDR1 is SGHRS, CDR2 YFSETQ, per germline. The CDR3 has 14 residues. CDR3 region: CASSLDRGDTEAFF. The CDR3, as DNA: TGCGCCAGCAGCTTGGACCGGGGGGACACTGAAGCTTTCTTT. The full variable domain, completed using reference TRBV5-1 and TRBJ1-1, is KAGVTQTPRYLIKTRGQQVTLSCSPISGHRSVSWYQQTPGQGLQFLFEYFSETQRNKGNFPGRFSGRQFSNSRSEMNVSTLELGDSALYLCASSLDRGDTEAFFGQGTRLTVV.

This clonotype was seen at least ten times. The V call is TRBV2, the J call TRBJ2-2; D is perhaps TRBD1 (7 bases). Germline-derived CDR1 and CDR2 are SNHLY and FYNNEI. The CDR3 covers 16 residues. V was cut by 3 bases and J by 0 bases, with 11 bases left in between. The CDR3 spells CASSDAGQTNTGELFF. The CDR3 DNA reads as TGTGCCAGCAGTGACGCGGGACAGACGAACACCGGGGAGCTGTTTTTT.